Below, one T cell receptor beta chain is given with its context. TCRdb keeps only in-frame clones here, not all; method: immunoSEQ multiplex PCR. This repertoire shows under 1,400 clones, 70% to 85% found once; its top ten account for about 61%. Losses at the gene ends were 1 base for V and 4 bases for J; bases not matched to a gene: 3. This CDR3 is 14 amino acids long. Germline lookup yields CDR1 SGHRS and CDR2 YFSETQ. The sample originates from a study of stem cell transplantation in POMP-related autoinflammatory disease. Sequencing was done on a sample of CD8+ T cells from PBMCs. The clonotype originates from a human donor in good health. The chain joins TRBV5-1 to TRBJ2-3; TRBD2 agrees at 7 bases. The CDR3 sequence: CASSLRAGADTQYF. CDR3 bases: TGCGCCAGCAGCTTGCGTGCGGGGGCAGATACGCAGTATTTT.